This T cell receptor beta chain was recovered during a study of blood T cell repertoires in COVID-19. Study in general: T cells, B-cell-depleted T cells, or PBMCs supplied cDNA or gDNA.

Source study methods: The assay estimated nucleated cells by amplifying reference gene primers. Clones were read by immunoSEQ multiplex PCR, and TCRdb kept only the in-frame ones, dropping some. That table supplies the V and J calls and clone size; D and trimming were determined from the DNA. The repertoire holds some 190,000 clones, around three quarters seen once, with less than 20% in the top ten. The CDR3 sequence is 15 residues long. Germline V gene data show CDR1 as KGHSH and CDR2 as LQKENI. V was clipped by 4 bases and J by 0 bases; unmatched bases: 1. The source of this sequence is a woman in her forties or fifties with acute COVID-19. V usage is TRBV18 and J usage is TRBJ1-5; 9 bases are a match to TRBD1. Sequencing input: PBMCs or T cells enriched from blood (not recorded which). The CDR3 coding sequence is TGTGCCAGCTCACGGACAGGGGATAGCAATCAGCCCCAGCATTTT. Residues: CASSRTGDSNQPQHF.